These T cell receptor beta chains were read from a single sample in a study of cytomegalovirus exposure and HLA in healthy donors. Generated by immunoSEQ multiplex PCR, the TCRdb table keeps only in-frame clones and is missing some. The sample holds 190,000 or so clones, 65% to 85% seen once. Material: PBMCs. Every receptor here comes from a boy between 2 and 10 years old in good health and CMV-seronegative. Both conserved end residues are part of each CDR3. The order of the fields is clone size, D gene, V gene, J gene, CDR3 protein, CDR3 DNA. A D gene is named only where the DNA matches it firmly. Part of the rows lack a size; the others show once, few, many or a class for expanded clones.

clone_size: .; d_call: TRBD1; v_call: TRBV19; j_call: TRBJ1-5; cdr3_aa: CASSRDRAQGQPQHF; cdr3_nt: TGTGCCAGTAGTCGCGACAGGGCCCAGGGTCAGCCCCAGCATTTT
clone_size: .; d_call: .; v_call: TRBV7-9; j_call: TRBJ1-1; cdr3_aa: CASSLDMFSFSEAFF; cdr3_nt: TGTGCCAGCAGCCTGGACATGTTCTCCTTTTCTGAAGCTTTCTTT
clone_size: .; d_call: TRBD1; v_call: TRBV6-5; j_call: TRBJ2-3; cdr3_aa: CASSLITGATDTQYF; cdr3_nt: TGTGCCAGCAGTCTAATAACAGGGGCGACAGATACGCAGTATTTT
clone_size: .; d_call: TRBD1; v_call: TRBV7-9; j_call: TRBJ2-1; cdr3_aa: CASSHDRGNEQFF; cdr3_nt: TGTGCCAGCAGCCATGACAGGGGCAATGAGCAGTTCTTC
clone_size: once; d_call: TRBD2; v_call: TRBV6-5; j_call: TRBJ2-5; cdr3_aa: CASILSGAGETQYF; cdr3_nt: TGTGCCAGCATCCTTAGCGGGGCCGGGGAGACCCAGTACTTC
clone_size: .; d_call: .; v_call: TRBV7-9; j_call: TRBJ1-2; cdr3_aa: CASSLRRRGSSSSGYTF; cdr3_nt: TGTGCCAGCAGCTTACGTCGTAGGGGGTCTTCCAGTTCGGGCTACACCTTC
clone_size: .; d_call: .; v_call: TRBV5-4; j_call: TRBJ1-2; cdr3_aa: CASSEGLRENTF; cdr3_nt: TGTGCCAGCAGCGAGGGCCTCCGGGAGAACACCTTC
clone_size: once; d_call: TRBD2; v_call: TRBV9; j_call: TRBJ2-5; cdr3_aa: CASSVGFSGGQETQYF; cdr3_nt: TGTGCCAGCAGCGTAGGTTTTAGCGGGGGCCAAGAGACCCAGTACTTC
clone_size: .; d_call: TRBD1; v_call: TRBV7-9; j_call: TRBJ2-6; cdr3_aa: CASRGGDRGPEGANVLTF; cdr3_nt: TGTGCCAGCAGGGGAGGGGACAGGGGCCCCGAGGGGGCCAACGTCCTGACTTTC
clone_size: .; d_call: .; v_call: TRBV5-8; j_call: TRBJ1-1; cdr3_aa: CASSLGRPGEAFF; cdr3_nt: TGTGCCAGCAGCCTAGGGAGGCCCGGGGAAGCTTTCTTT
clone_size: .; d_call: .; v_call: TRBV6-1; j_call: TRBJ2-3; cdr3_aa: CASRTGTSTDTQYF; cdr3_nt: TGTGCCAGCAGGACCGGGACTAGCACAGATACGCAGTATTTT
clone_size: few; d_call: TRBD2; v_call: TRBV6-1; j_call: TRBJ2-1; cdr3_aa: CASSAERGSSYNEQFF; cdr3_nt: TGTGCCAGCAGTGCTGAGCGGGGCAGCTCCTACAATGAGCAGTTCTTC
clone_size: .; d_call: TRBD1; v_call: TRBV6-6; j_call: TRBJ2-2; cdr3_aa: CASSLPTGVTPGELFF; cdr3_nt: TGTGCCAGCAGCCTCCCGACAGGGGTTACACCGGGGGAGCTGTTTTTT
clone_size: .; d_call: TRBD1; v_call: TRBV7-2; j_call: TRBJ1-6; cdr3_aa: CASRKTGGAFYSPLHF; cdr3_nt: TGTGCCAGCAGGAAGACAGGGGGCGCATTCTACTCACCCCTCCACTTT
clone_size: .; d_call: .; v_call: TRBV15; j_call: TRBJ2-2; cdr3_aa: CATSRDGQSTGELFF; cdr3_nt: TGTGCCACCAGCAGAGATGGGCAGAGCACCGGGGAGCTGTTTTTT
clone_size: few; d_call: .; v_call: TRBV9; j_call: TRBJ2-7; cdr3_aa: CASSVDLRDEQYF; cdr3_nt: TGTGCCAGCAGCGTAGACTTGAGGGACGAGCAGTACTTC
clone_size: .; d_call: TRBD1; v_call: TRBV27; j_call: TRBJ1-5; cdr3_aa: CATRTGSQPQHF; cdr3_nt: TGTGCCACCCGGACAGGGTCACAGCCCCAGCATTTT
clone_size: few; d_call: TRBD1; v_call: TRBV5-1; j_call: TRBJ2-5; cdr3_aa: CASSWDRVQETQYF; cdr3_nt: TGCGCCAGCAGCTGGGACAGGGTCCAAGAGACCCAGTACTTC
clone_size: few; d_call: .; v_call: TRBV5-6; j_call: TRBJ2-1; cdr3_aa: CASGHTSYNEQFF; cdr3_nt: TGTGCCAGCGGGCATACCTCCTACAATGAGCAGTTCTTC
clone_size: once; d_call: TRBD1; v_call: TRBV19; j_call: TRBJ1-5; cdr3_aa: CASSTHLRWRDSLINTPQHF; cdr3_nt: TGTGCCAGTAGTACCCACCTCCGGTGGAGGGACAGCCTCATCAATACGCCCCAGCATTTT
clone_size: .; d_call: .; v_call: TRBV6-5; j_call: TRBJ1-2; cdr3_aa: CASSYGRGLGYGYTF; cdr3_nt: TGTGCCAGCAGTTACGGGAGAGGGTTAGGCTATGGCTACACCTTC
clone_size: .; d_call: .; v_call: TRBV5-6; j_call: TRBJ1-2; cdr3_aa: CASRLREAAAGYTF; cdr3_nt: TGTGCCAGCAGGCTACGGGAGGCCGCGGCTGGCTACACCTTC
clone_size: .; d_call: .; v_call: TRBV6-1; j_call: TRBJ1-4; cdr3_aa: CAVLRGSDEKLFF; cdr3_nt: TGTGCCGTCCTACGCGGTTCTGATGAAAAACTGTTTTTT
clone_size: .; d_call: .; v_call: TRBV7-2; j_call: TRBJ2-1; cdr3_aa: CASSLEPDTNEQFF; cdr3_nt: TGTGCCAGCAGCTTAGAGCCCGATACCAATGAGCAGTTCTTC
clone_size: .; d_call: .; v_call: TRBV19; j_call: TRBJ2-1; cdr3_aa: CASSRGLYNEQFF; cdr3_nt: TGTGCCAGTTCCCGTGGGCTCTACAATGAGCAGTTCTTC
clone_size: .; d_call: .; v_call: TRBV5-6; j_call: TRBJ2-7; cdr3_aa: CASSFTVQGHEQYF; cdr3_nt: TGTGCCAGCAGCTTTACAGTTCAAGGCCACGAGCAGTACTTC
clone_size: .; d_call: .; v_call: TRBV18; j_call: TRBJ1-3; cdr3_aa: CASSPRISGNTIYF; cdr3_nt: TGTGCCAGCTCACCCAGGATCTCTGGAAACACCATATATTTT
clone_size: .; d_call: TRBD2; v_call: TRBV10-2; j_call: TRBJ2-1; cdr3_aa: CARTGTSGGCVSYNEQFF; cdr3_nt: TGCGCCAGGACCGGGACTAGCGGGGGGTGTGTATCCTACAATGAGCAGTTCTTC
clone_size: .; d_call: TRBD2; v_call: TRBV7-2; j_call: TRBJ2-3; cdr3_aa: CASSFLRGGGDTQYF; cdr3_nt: TGTGCCAGCAGCTTCTTGCGGGGGGGCGGTGATACGCAGTATTTT
clone_size: .; d_call: TRBD1; v_call: TRBV4-2; j_call: TRBJ2-3; cdr3_aa: CASSQRDSDTQYF; cdr3_nt: TGTGCCAGCAGCCAGAGGGACAGCGATACGCAGTATTTT
clone_size: few; d_call: .; v_call: TRBV10-3; j_call: TRBJ1-5; cdr3_aa: CATKQDYNQPQHF; cdr3_nt: TGTGCCACAAAACAGGACTACAATCAGCCCCAGCATTTT
clone_size: .; d_call: .; v_call: TRBV9; j_call: TRBJ1-1; cdr3_aa: CASSPGTGRAEAFF; cdr3_nt: TGTGCCAGCAGCCCTGGAACAGGGAGGGCTGAAGCTTTCTTT